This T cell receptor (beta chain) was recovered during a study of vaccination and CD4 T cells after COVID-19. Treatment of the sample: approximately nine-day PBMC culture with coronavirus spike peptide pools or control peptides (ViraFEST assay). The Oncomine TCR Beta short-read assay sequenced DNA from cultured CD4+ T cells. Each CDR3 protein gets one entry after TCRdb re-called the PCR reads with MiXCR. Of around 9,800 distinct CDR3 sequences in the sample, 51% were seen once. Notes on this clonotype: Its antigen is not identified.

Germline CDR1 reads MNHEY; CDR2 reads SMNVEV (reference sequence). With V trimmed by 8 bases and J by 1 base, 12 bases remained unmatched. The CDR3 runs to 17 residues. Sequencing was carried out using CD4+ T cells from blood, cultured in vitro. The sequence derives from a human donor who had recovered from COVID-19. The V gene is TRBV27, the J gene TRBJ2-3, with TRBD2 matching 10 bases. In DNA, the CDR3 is TGTGCCAGCCGGTTCCCGGCTCTAGCGGGGGGCACAGATACGCAGTATTTT. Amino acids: CASRFPALAGGTDTQYF.